These 8 T cell receptor beta chains share one sample of origin, sequenced in a study of molecular identifiers for immune sequencing clone quantification. TCRdb recomputed calls from the PCR reads with MiXCR, one row per CDR3 protein. The sample comprises roughly 300,000 distinct CDR3 sequences, roughly a quarter of which are singletons, and approximately 0.74% rests with the top ten. What was sequenced was naive CD8+ T cells from blood, with Jurkat cell RNA spiked in. Subset denoted: FACS-sorted CD8+CD4-CCR7+CD45RA+ naive T cells. These receptors all come from a human donor in good health. Some libraries in this study had Jurkat cell RNA spiked in.

This clonotype has a count of ten or more. The chain employs TRBV4-1 and TRBJ1-1; D is uncertain. The germline gives CDR1 MGHRA, CDR2 YSYEKL. The CDR3 length is 14 residues. V lost 0 bases, J lost 11 bases, and 16 bases lay in between. Here the CDR3 DNA reads TGCGCCAGCAGCCAAGAAGAAGCCCGTGGGGTGGCTTTCTTT. Translated: CASSQEEARGVAFF.

This clonotype was detected once. A much larger clone differs from this one at a single base, so this may be a read error. The chain recombines TRBV4-3 with TRBJ1-4; D might be TRBD1 (5 bases). Germline CDR1 LGHNA, CDR2 YSLEER. The CDR3 is made up of 16 amino acids. V was trimmed by 3 bases and J by 6 bases, leaving 17 bases between them. As DNA, the CDR3 is TGCGCCAGCAGCCAGGACCGAAGGGGTCCCTATGAAAAACTGTTTTTT. Translation gives CASSQDRRGPYEKLFF.

This clonotype came up many times. This rearrangement joins TRBV7-2 to TRBJ1-5, with D tentatively TRBD1 (5 bases). The CDR3 length is 16 residues. The germline gives CDR1 SGHTA, CDR2 FQGNSA. The V gene lost 1 base and the J gene lost 0 bases, with 10 bases spanning the gap. The CDR3 DNA reads as TGTGCCAGCAGCTTAGAGGGGACCTATAGCAATCAGCCCCAGCATTTT. Translated: CASSLEGTYSNQPQHF. Full variable domain (rest looked up from reference TRBV7-2 and TRBJ1-5): GAGVSQSPSNKVTEKGKDVELRCDPISGHTALYWYRQSLGQGLEFLIYFQGNSAPDKSGLPSDRFSAERTGGSVSTLTIQRTQQEDSAVYLCASSLEGTYSNQPQHFGDGTRLSIL.

Many counts were recorded for this clonotype. CDR3 bases: TGCAGCGTTGGAGGACAGGGGGCACCAACTAATGAAAAACTGTTTTTT. It yields the protein CSVGGQGAPTNEKLFF. The chain links TRBV29-1 to TRBJ1-4, with 11 bases aligning to TRBD1. V gave up 4 bases and J gave up 0 bases; unmatched junction bases: 4. CDR3 size: 16 residues. Germline V gives CDR1 SQVTM, CDR2 ANQGSEA.

Worth noting for this clonotype: A much more abundant neighbour one base away suggests this may be a read error. V usage is TRBV7-2 and J usage is TRBJ2-1; D gene ambiguous. The germline V gene encodes CDR1 SGHTA and CDR2 FQGNSA. Trimming took off 0 bases at V and 9 bases at J, with 3 bases between the two ends. This CDR3 has 11 amino acids. The CDR3 sequence is CASSLAPEQFF. For the CDR3, the DNA is TGTGCCAGCAGCTTAGCGCCTGAGCAGTTCTTC.

This clonotype turned up a few times. This chain links TRBV4-1 with TRBJ1-2, with 8 bases lining up with TRBD1. Germline V gene lookup returns CDR1 MGHRA and CDR2 YSYEKL. V dropped 2 bases and J dropped 8; count of bases not matched to a gene: 16. The CDR3 loop spans 17 amino acids. This chain's CDR3 is CASSQLGQGASTRGYTF. In nucleotides, the CDR3 is TGCGCCAGCAGCCAATTGGGGCAGGGGGCTTCTACGCGGGGCTACACCTTC.

This clonotype was counted between two and nine times. The chain uses TRBV10-3 and TRBJ2-7; TRBD1 agrees at 7 bases. This CDR3 spans 13 amino acids. CDR1 is ENHRY and CDR2 is SYGVKD in the germline V gene. V lost 2 bases to trimming and J lost 4 bases; unmatched junction nucleotides: 2. CDR3: CAISEMTGYEQYF. CDR3 DNA: TGTGCCATCAGTGAGATGACAGGGTACGAGCAGTACTTC.

This clonotype occurred many times. This chain uses TRBV4-3 with TRBJ1-6; D remains ambiguous. This CDR3 contains 13 residues. Germline lookup yields CDR1 LGHNA and CDR2 YSLEER. V was trimmed by 0 bases and J by 8 bases, leaving 5 bases between them. CDR3 loop: CASSQDVDSPLHF. In DNA form, the CDR3 reads TGCGCCAGCAGCCAAGATGTGGATTCACCCCTCCACTTT.